These 29 T cell receptor beta chains originate from one sample sequenced in a study of identical twins. TCRdb re-called the 5' RACE reads through MiXCR, storing one row per CDR3 protein. Here the sample spans hundreds of thousands of distinct CDR3 sequences, less than 7% being singletons. Sequenced sample: naive T cells sorted from blood. The origin of the receptors is a man between 18 and 35 years old in good health.

This clonotype has at least ten counts. This chain uses TRBV5-1 with TRBJ1-1, with 8 bases lining up with TRBD1. There are 15 residues in the CDR3. V lost 0 bases, J lost 1 base, and 2 bases stayed unmatched. CDR1 and CDR2 (germline): SGHRS, YFSETQ. CDR3 sequence reads: CASSLAGTGNTEAFF. DNA for the CDR3: TGCGCCAGCAGCTTGGCAGGGACAGGGAACACTGAAGCTTTCTTT.

Only a few counts were recorded for this clonotype. The chain combines TRBV6-5 with TRBJ2-7; D ambiguous. Germline V gene lookup returns CDR1 MNHEY and CDR2 SVGAGI. CDR3 length: 14 residues. Between the trimmed V and J ends, which lost 0 bases and 6 bases, there was a span of 12 bases. CDR3 coding DNA: TGTGCCAGCAGTTACTCGGGAACCTGGGCCGAGCAGTACTTC. Translation: CASSYSGTWAEQYF.

This clonotype was seen at least ten times. The chain couples TRBV6-4 to TRBJ2-5; TRBD1 agrees at 7 bases. After removal of 8 bases from V and 4 bases from J, the junction contained 7 bases not matched to a gene. Per germline, CDR1 MRHNA and CDR2 SNTAGT. The CDR3 runs 13 residues. The CDR3 sequence is CASAKGATETQYF. The CDR3, as DNA: TGTGCCAGCGCAAAGGGGGCAACAGAGACCCAGTACTTC.

The genes are TRBV5-1 and TRBJ2-7; no firm D call. The ends were cut back, 0 bases at V and 4 bases at J, with 8 bases in the middle. In germline, CDR1 is SGHRS, CDR2 YFSETQ. This CDR3 contains 13 residues. The CDR3 loop reads CASSLAKGYEQYV. The DNA of the CDR3 is TGCGCCAGCAGCTTGGCCAAAGGTTACGAGCAGTACGTC.

The chain joins TRBV14 to TRBJ2-5; D possibly corresponds to TRBD1 (6 bases). CDR1 and CDR2 from the germline V gene are SGHDN and FVKESK. The CDR3 has 19 residues. V was pared by 1 base and J by 0 bases, with 21 bases between. CDR3 in DNA: TGTGCCAGCAGCCAAGGGCGTCGTTCGGCAGGGGCTTACCAAGAGACCCAGTACTTC. As protein: CASSQGRRSAGAYQETQYF.

The sample holds a few counts of this clonotype. This chain connects TRBV5-1 to TRBJ2-1; TRBD2 agrees at 14 bases. After removal of 5 bases from V and 3 bases from J, the junction contained 4 bases not matched to a gene. Germline CDR1 reads SGHRS; CDR2 reads YFSETQ. The CDR3 is made up of 16 amino acids. The CDR3 bases are TGCGCCAGCAGGGGACTAGCGGGAGCAATCTACAATGAGCAGTTCTTC. Translation: CASRGLAGAIYNEQFF. Full variable domain (missing parts from reference TRBV5-1 and TRBJ2-1): KAGVTQTPRYLIKTRGQQVTLSCSPISGHRSVSWYQQTPGQGLQFLFEYFSETQRNKGNFPGRFSGRQFSNSRSEMNVSTLELGDSALYLCASRGLAGAIYNEQFFGPGTRLTVL.

The V and J genes are TRBV28 and TRBJ1-1; possible D gene TRBD1, 5 bases. Germline V CDR1 and CDR2: MDHEN, SYDVKM. CDR3 length: 15 amino acids. V was pared by 4 bases and J by 1 base, with 13 bases between. Here the CDR3 reads CASSYDRGRNTEAFF. The CDR3, as DNA: TGTGCCAGCAGTTACGACCGGGGCAGGAACACTGAAGCTTTCTTT. The full variable domain, completed using reference TRBV28 and TRBJ1-1, is DVKVTQSSRYLVKRTGEKVFLECVQDMDHENMFWYRQDPGLGLRLIYFSYDVKMKEKGDIPEGYSVSREKKERFSLILESASTNQTSMYLCASSYDRGRNTEAFFGQGTRLTVV.

Many counts were recorded for this clonotype. The chain combines TRBV5-1 with TRBJ2-1; 15 bases align to TRBD2. The CDR3 spans 20 residues. Germline values: CDR1 SGHRS, CDR2 YFSETQ. Trimming took 3 bases from V and 0 from J; bases not matched to a gene: 10. This chain's CDR3 is CASSYSRTSGRVSSYNEQFF. The CDR3 DNA is TGCGCCAGCAGCTACTCACGGACTAGCGGGAGGGTAAGCTCCTACAATGAGCAGTTCTTC.

This clonotype was recorded many times. J is TRBJ1-1 and V is TRBV12-3 or TRBV12-4; tentative D call: TRBD1 (6 bases). Trimming left V 6 bases short and J 10 bases short, with 15 bases between. This CDR3 region has 12 residues. The CDR3 is CASRPTGLGAFF. The CDR3 DNA is TGTGCCAGCAGGCCGACAGGATTAGGAGCTTTCTTT.

This clonotype was counted at least ten times. J is TRBJ1-6 and V is TRBV6-1, with D possibly matching TRBD1 (5 bases). The CDR3 spans 14 residues. The germline CDR1 and CDR2 sequences are MNHNS and SASEGT. Trimming removed 5 bases at V and 9 bases at J, with 14 bases between. The CDR3 DNA sequence: TGTGCCAGCAGTCGACCGGGGGGGTCTTCACCCCTCCACTTT. This encodes CASSRPGGSSPLHF.

There are many counts of this clonotype. This chain links TRBV24-1 with TRBJ2-1, with D perhaps matching TRBD1 or TRBD2 (6 bases each). The CDR3 has 13 amino acids. Trimming took off 8 bases at V and 1 base at J, with 8 bases between the two ends. Looked up from germline, CDR1 is KGHDR and CDR2 is SFDVKD. The CDR3 coding sequence is TGTGCCACCAAAGGGGGGTCCTACAATGAGCAGTTCTTC. This encodes CATKGGSYNEQFF.

This clonotype showed up many times. This chain joins TRBV5-1 and TRBJ2-1, with 9 bases lining up with TRBD1. Per germline, CDR1 SGHRS and CDR2 YFSETQ. J was trimmed by 5 bases and V by 5 bases; bases with no gene match: 8. The CDR3 length is 15 residues. For the CDR3, the DNA is TGCGCCAGCAGTCGGACAGGGGCGGAGGACAATGAGCAGTTCTTC. It yields the protein CASSRTGAEDNEQFF. Full variable domain (outside the CDR3, taken from reference TRBV5-1 and TRBJ2-1): KAGVTQTPRYLIKTRGQQVTLSCSPISGHRSVSWYQQTPGQGLQFLFEYFSETQRNKGNFPGRFSGRQFSNSRSEMNVSTLELGDSALYLCASSRTGAEDNEQFFGPGTRLTVL.

This clonotype was seen ten or more times. The V gene is TRBV28, the J gene TRBJ1-3; D remains unclear. Trimming removed 7 bases from V and 0 bases from J, with 7 bases in between. The germline gives CDR1 MDHEN, CDR2 SYDVKM. The CDR3 has 13 residues. This CDR3 reads CASTPVSGNTIYF. CDR3 sequence (DNA): TGTGCCAGCACACCCGTCTCTGGAAACACCATATATTTT.

This clonotype was counted ten times or more. The gene calls are TRBV20-1 and TRBJ2-6; D possibly corresponds to TRBD1 (6 bases). The CDR3 extends over 13 amino acids. CDR1 DFQATT and CDR2 SNEGSKA come from the germline V gene (reference sequence). V lost 5 bases and J 2 bases, leaving 7 bases between the germline ends. CDR3 sequence reads: CSAAGAGANVLTF. In DNA, the CDR3 is TGCAGTGCTGCAGGGGCTGGGGCCAACGTCCTGACTTTC.

This clonotype was observed at least ten times. V usage is TRBV29-1 and J usage is TRBJ2-7; 8 nucleotides agree with TRBD1. The CDR3 runs 13 residues. Germline V gene sequence: CDR1 SQVTM, CDR2 ANQGSEA. V gave up 4 bases and J gave up 4 bases; unmatched junction bases: 6. CDR3 coding DNA: TGCAGCGTTGGCGACAGGGGCAGGTACGAGCAGTACTTC. The encoded protein is CSVGDRGRYEQYF.

This clonotype was picked up many times. This rearrangement joins TRBV4-2 to TRBJ2-3; TRBD2 matches 10 bases. Germline V gene data show CDR1 as LGHNA and CDR2 as YNFKEQ. The CDR3 is 18 residues long. The J segment lost 2 bases and the V segment lost 1 base, leaving 9 bases of the junction unmatched. Here the CDR3 DNA reads TGTGCCAGCAGCCAAGTGTTCGGGACTAGCGAACACACAGATACGCAGTATTTT. Protein: CASSQVFGTSEHTDTQYF.

This clonotype came up many times. V usage is TRBV4-1 and J usage is TRBJ1-1, with D unclear. CDR3 length equals 14 residues. Germline assignment: CDR1 MGHRA and CDR2 YSYEKL. Deletions cut 10 bases from V and 2 bases from J, with 17 bases between. The DNA for the CDR3 is TGCGCCACTCGAGATAGGGCGGCAAACACTGAAGCTTTCTTT. Translating it yields CATRDRAANTEAFF.

The rearrangement uses TRBV20-1 and TRBJ2-1, with TRBD2 identical over 12 bases. The CDR3 sequence is 14 residues long. Germline CDR1 is DFQATT and CDR2 is SNEGSKA (reference sequence). Germline trimming cut 5 bases from V and 6 bases from J; bases unmatched to any gene: 5. CDR3 in DNA: TGCAGTGCTGAACCGGGACTAGCGGGCAATGAGCAGTTCTTC. Encoded protein: CSAEPGLAGNEQFF.

This clonotype was counted ten times or more. The J gene is TRBJ1-1, the V gene TRBV5-1; the D is unclear. In germline, CDR1 is SGHRS, CDR2 YFSETQ. The CDR3 has 13 amino acids. The V and J ends lost 0 bases and 8 bases respectively, with 11 bases between them. CDR3 in amino acids: CASSLVGRSEAFF. CDR3 nucleotides: TGCGCCAGCAGCTTGGTAGGACGCAGCGAAGCTTTCTTT.

This chain joins TRBV15 and TRBJ2-5; tentatively, D is TRBD2 (6 bases). CDR3 size: 12 residues. The germline V and J ends were trimmed by 8 bases and 3 bases, with 10 bases remaining between them. Germline lookup yields CDR1 LNHNV and CDR2 YYDKDF (reference sequence). CDR3 nucleotides: TGTGCCACCGGGCGGGATGAAGAGACCCAGTACTTC. Translated, it gives CATGRDEETQYF. Supplemented by reference TRBV15 and TRBJ2-5, the full variable domain reads DAMVIQNPRYQVTQFGKPVTLSCSQTLNHNVMYWYQQKSSQAPKLLFHYYDKDFNNEADTPDNFQSRRPNTSFCFLDIRSPGLGDTAMYLCATGRDEETQYFGPGTRLLVL.

The genes are TRBV12-3 or TRBV12-4 and TRBJ2-6, with TRBD1 as a possible D gene (5 bases). V was trimmed by 11 bases and J by 0 bases, leaving 8 bases between them. The CDR3 is 13 amino acids. CDR3 residues: CAARVSGANVLTF. CDR3 DNA sequence: TGTGCCGCCAGGGTCTCTGGGGCCAACGTCCTGACTTTC.

This clonotype was observed many times. The chain links TRBV10-3 to TRBJ1-3; D possibly corresponds to TRBD1 (5 bases). The CDR3 spans 13 residues. Germline V gene data show CDR1 as ENHRY and CDR2 as SYGVKD. V was cut by 9 bases and J by 0 bases, with 9 bases left in between. DNA for the CDR3: TGTGCCATGGGACCGATCTCTGGAAACACCATATATTTT. Amino acid sequence: CAMGPISGNTIYF.

A few counts support this clonotype. The DNA for the CDR3 is TGTGCCAGCAGTTTATCGTTAGGGACCGGTAATTCACCCCTCCACTTT. As protein: CASSLSLGTGNSPLHF. This sequence joins TRBV27 and TRBJ1-6, with D perhaps TRBD1 (5 bases). This CDR3 has 16 residues. V lost 0 bases and J lost 6, with 12 bases in between. CDR1 is MNHEY and CDR2 is SMNVEV in the germline V gene (reference sequence).

In this sample, this clonotype turned up many times. This rearrangement joins TRBV25-1 to TRBJ1-3; D gene unclear. The CDR3 runs 13 residues. Germline V gene data show CDR1 as MGHDK and CDR2 as SYGVNS. V lost 3 bases, J lost 4 bases, and 7 bases lay in between. CDR3 bases: TGTGCCAGCAGTGACCTATGGGGAAACACCATATATTTT. Encoded protein: CASSDLWGNTIYF.

This clonotype was found many times. The chain uses TRBV27 and TRBJ2-2, with D tentatively TRBD1 or TRBD2 (5 bases each). Germline V gives CDR1 MNHEY, CDR2 SMNVEV (reference sequence). The CDR3 spans 16 residues. V was trimmed by 3 bases and J by 4 bases, leaving 15 bases between them. CDR3: CASSFGGSVATGELFF. DNA for the CDR3: TGTGCCAGCAGTTTTGGGGGTTCTGTCGCCACCGGGGAGCTGTTTTTT.

The sample holds many counts of this clonotype. The CDR3 DNA reads as TGTGCCAGCAGCTGGCCGGCGTCCCGAGGGGAGACCCAGTACTTC. It translates to CASSWPASRGETQYF. The chain joins TRBV11-2 to TRBJ2-5, with D perhaps matching TRBD2 (5 bases). Looked up from germline, CDR1 is SGHAT and CDR2 is FQNNGV. The germline V and J ends were trimmed by 4 bases and 5 bases, with 17 bases remaining between them. The CDR3 has 15 amino acids.

The V and J genes are TRBV4-2 and TRBJ2-3; D not certain. Germline CDR1 reads LGHNA; CDR2 reads YNFKEQ. Trimming removed 0 bases from V and 0 bases from J, with 13 bases in between. This CDR3 has 17 residues. In nucleotides, the CDR3 is TGTGCCAGCAGCCAAGACTTAACCCGCGTTAGCACAGATACGCAGTATTTT. Protein: CASSQDLTRVSTDTQYF.

This clonotype was observed a few times. The genes are TRBV12-3 or TRBV12-4 and TRBJ2-3; 7 bases line up with TRBD1. V shed 5 bases and J 2 bases; nucleotides not matched to a gene: 4. This CDR3 contains 14 residues. Here the CDR3 reads CASSPGQTTDTQYF. The CDR3 region has the DNA TGTGCCAGCAGTCCGGGACAGACCACAGATACGCAGTATTTT.

The rearrangement links TRBV5-1 to TRBJ2-2, with 7 bases aligning to TRBD2. This CDR3 has 15 residues. Germline V lookup: CDR1 SGHRS, CDR2 YFSETQ. Losses at the gene ends were 2 bases for V and 5 bases for J; bases not matched to a gene: 6. The CDR3: CASSLPQRETGELFF. CDR3 DNA sequence: TGCGCCAGCAGCTTACCGCAGCGGGAAACCGGGGAGCTGTTTTTT.